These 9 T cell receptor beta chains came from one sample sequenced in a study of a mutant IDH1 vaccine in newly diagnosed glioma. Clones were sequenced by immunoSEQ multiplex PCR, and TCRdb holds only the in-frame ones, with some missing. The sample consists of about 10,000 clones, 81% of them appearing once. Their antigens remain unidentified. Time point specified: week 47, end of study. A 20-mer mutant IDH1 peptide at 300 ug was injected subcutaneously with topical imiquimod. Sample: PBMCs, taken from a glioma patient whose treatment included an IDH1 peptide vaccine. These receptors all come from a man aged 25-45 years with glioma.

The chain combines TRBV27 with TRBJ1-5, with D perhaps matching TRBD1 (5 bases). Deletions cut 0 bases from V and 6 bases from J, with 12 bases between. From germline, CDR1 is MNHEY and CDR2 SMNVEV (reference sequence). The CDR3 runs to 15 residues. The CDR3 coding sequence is TGTGCCAGCAGTTTATCGCAGGGTCTACTTCAGCCCCAGCATTTT. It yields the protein CASSLSQGLLQPQHF.

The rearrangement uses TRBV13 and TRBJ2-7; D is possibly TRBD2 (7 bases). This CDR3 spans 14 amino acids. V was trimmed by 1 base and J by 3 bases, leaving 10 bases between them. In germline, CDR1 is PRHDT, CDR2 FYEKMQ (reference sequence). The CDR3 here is CASSLEGGDYEQYF. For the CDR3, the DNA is TGTGCCAGCAGCTTAGAAGGGGGGGACTACGAGCAGTACTTC. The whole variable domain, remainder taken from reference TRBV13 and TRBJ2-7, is AAGVIQSPRHLIKEKRETATLKCYPIPRHDTVYWYQQGPGQDPQFLISFYEKMQSDKGSIPDRFSAQQFSDYHSELNMSSLELGDSALYFCASSLEGGDYEQYFGPGTRLTVT.

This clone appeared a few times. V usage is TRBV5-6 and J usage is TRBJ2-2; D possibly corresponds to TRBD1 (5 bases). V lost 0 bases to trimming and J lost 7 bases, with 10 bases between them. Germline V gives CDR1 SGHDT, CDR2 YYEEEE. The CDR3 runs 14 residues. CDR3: CASSLVQGIGELFF. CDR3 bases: TGTGCCAGCAGCTTGGTTCAGGGAATCGGGGAGCTGTTTTTT.

Here the CDR3 reads CATKQGTDTEAFF. The CDR3 coding sequence is TGTGCCACTAAACAGGGAACGGACACTGAAGCTTTCTTT. This rearrangement joins TRBV15 to TRBJ1-1, with D possibly being TRBD1 (6 bases). Trimming left V 9 bases short and J 3 bases short, with 14 bases between. From germline, CDR1 is LNHNV and CDR2 YYDKDF (reference sequence). The length of the CDR3 is 13 residues. Using reference TRBV15 and TRBJ1-1 for the parts outside the CDR3, the full variable domain is DAMVIQNPRYQVTQFGKPVTLSCSQTLNHNVMYWYQQKSSQAPKLLFHYYDKDFNNEADTPDNFQSRRPNTSFCFLDIRSPGLGDTAMYLCATKQGTDTEAFFGQGTRLTVV.

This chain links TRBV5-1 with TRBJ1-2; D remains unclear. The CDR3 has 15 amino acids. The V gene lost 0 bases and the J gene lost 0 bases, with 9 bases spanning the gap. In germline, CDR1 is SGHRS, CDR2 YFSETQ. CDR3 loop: CASSLEGSSNYGYTF. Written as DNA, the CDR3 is TGCGCCAGCAGCTTGGAAGGGAGCTCTAACTATGGCTACACCTTC. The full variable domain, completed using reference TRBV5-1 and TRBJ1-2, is KAGVTQTPRYLIKTRGQQVTLSCSPISGHRSVSWYQQTPGQGLQFLFEYFSETQRNKGNFPGRFSGRQFSNSRSEMNVSTLELGDSALYLCASSLEGSSNYGYTFGSGTRLTVV.

The CDR3 is CASSATGTDTQYF. DNA of the CDR3: TGTGCCAGCAGTGCGACAGGGACAGATACGCAGTATTTT. This chain links TRBV6-4 with TRBJ2-3; 7 bases align to TRBD1. This CDR3 is built from 13 residues. V lost 4 bases to trimming and J lost 3 bases; unmatched junction nucleotides: 1. Per germline, CDR1 MRHNA and CDR2 SNTAGT.

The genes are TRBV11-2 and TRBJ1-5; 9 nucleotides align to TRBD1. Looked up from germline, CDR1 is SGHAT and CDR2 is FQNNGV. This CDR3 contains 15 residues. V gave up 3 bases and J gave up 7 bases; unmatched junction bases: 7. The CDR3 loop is CASSFGTGMGQPQHF. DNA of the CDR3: TGTGCCAGCAGCTTTGGGACAGGGATGGGGCAGCCCCAGCATTTT.

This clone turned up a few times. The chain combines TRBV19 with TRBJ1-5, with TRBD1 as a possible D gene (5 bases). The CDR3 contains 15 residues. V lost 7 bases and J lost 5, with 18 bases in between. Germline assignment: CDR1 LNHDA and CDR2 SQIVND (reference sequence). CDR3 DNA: TGTGCCAGTAAAGAGTCGACAGTCCGTTATCAGCCCCAGCATTTT. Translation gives CASKESTVRYQPQHF.

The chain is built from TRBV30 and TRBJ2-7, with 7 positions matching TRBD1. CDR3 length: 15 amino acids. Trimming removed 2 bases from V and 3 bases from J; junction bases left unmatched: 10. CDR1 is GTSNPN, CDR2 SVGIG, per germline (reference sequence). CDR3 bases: TGTGCCTGGAGTAGGCCGGACAGGAGTAGCTACGAGCAGTACTTC. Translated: CAWSRPDRSSYEQYF.